This record looks at one TCR beta chain sequence and its context. Clones were sequenced by immunoSEQ multiplex PCR, and TCRdb holds only the in-frame ones, with some missing. The profile shows about 200,000 clones, around 83% of them singletons. This sample is drawn from a study of blood T cell repertoires in COVID-19. Sequences were obtained from peripheral blood. The receptor was derived from a human donor in a cohort sampled during active COVID-19.

In DNA, the CDR3 is TGTGCCAGCAGCTCTCGGGTGGACACTGAAGCTTTCTTT. Protein product: CASSSRVDTEAFF. The chain combines TRBV9 with TRBJ1-1; D gene uncertain. Germline CDR1 is SGDLS and CDR2 is YYNGEE. V dropped 4 bases and J dropped 3 bases, with 10 bases sitting between them. This CDR3 contains 13 residues.